A selection of T cell receptor beta chains follows, all from one sample in a study of T cell repertoires in cytomegalovirus infection. One entry per CDR3 protein results from TCRdb running MiXCR on the reads. This sample has about 200,000 distinct CDR3 sequences, with 7.5% to 10% found just once. The sample taken for sequencing was PBMCs. The receptors were sampled from a human donor in good health (CMV status not recorded). Some clones in this sample may be carry-over from other donors' samples. Each CDR3 is given with its conserved first and last residue. D genes are given only for firm matches. The size of a clone is reported for some rows only, either as once, few or many, or as a class for expanded clones.

J gene | clone size | V gene | D gene | CDR3 DNA | CDR3 protein
TRBJ1-6 | few | TRBV2 | . | TGTGCCAGCAGTCTTGACAGCGTTAATTTTAATTCACCCCTCCACTTT | CASSLDSVNFNSPLHF
TRBJ2-3 | many | TRBV24-1 | . | TGTGCCACCAGTGGCCTGCGTGACACAGATACGCAGTATTTT | CATSGLRDTDTQYF
TRBJ2-3 | few | TRBV27 | . | TGTGCCAGCAGTTATTACCCCCGGGTCACAGATACGCAGTATTTT | CASSYYPRVTDTQYF
TRBJ2-6 | few | TRBV30 | TRBD1 | TGTGCCGGTGAGGGGGCCTCTGGGGCCAACGTCCTGACTTTC | CAGEGASGANVLTF
TRBJ2-4 | many | TRBV5-1 | TRBD1 | TGCGCCAGCAGCTTAGACCCCGCCCGGGACAGGGGTTCCAAAAACATTCAGTACTTC | CASSLDPARDRGSKNIQYF
TRBJ1-2 | few | TRBV29-1 | . | TGCAGCGCGACTTGGACAGCCTATGGCTACACCTTC | CSATWTAYGYTF
TRBJ1-1 | . | TRBV4-3 | . | TGCGCCAGCAGCCAAGCAGGGAGGACAGCCGAAGCTTTCTTT | CASSQAGRTAEAFF
TRBJ1-1 | . | TRBV2 | . | TGTGCCAGCAATAACATTCCCCGAGAAGCTTTCTTT | CASNNIPREAFF
TRBJ2-5 | many | TRBV7-8 | . | TGTGCCAGCAGCTTAGGCGATTCGGGAGTTGCTGAGACCCAGTACTTC | CASSLGDSGVAETQYF
TRBJ2-7 | . | TRBV20-1 | . | TGCAGTGCTAGAGATATCGGTAGAGTTTACGAGCAGTACTTC | CSARDIGRVYEQYF